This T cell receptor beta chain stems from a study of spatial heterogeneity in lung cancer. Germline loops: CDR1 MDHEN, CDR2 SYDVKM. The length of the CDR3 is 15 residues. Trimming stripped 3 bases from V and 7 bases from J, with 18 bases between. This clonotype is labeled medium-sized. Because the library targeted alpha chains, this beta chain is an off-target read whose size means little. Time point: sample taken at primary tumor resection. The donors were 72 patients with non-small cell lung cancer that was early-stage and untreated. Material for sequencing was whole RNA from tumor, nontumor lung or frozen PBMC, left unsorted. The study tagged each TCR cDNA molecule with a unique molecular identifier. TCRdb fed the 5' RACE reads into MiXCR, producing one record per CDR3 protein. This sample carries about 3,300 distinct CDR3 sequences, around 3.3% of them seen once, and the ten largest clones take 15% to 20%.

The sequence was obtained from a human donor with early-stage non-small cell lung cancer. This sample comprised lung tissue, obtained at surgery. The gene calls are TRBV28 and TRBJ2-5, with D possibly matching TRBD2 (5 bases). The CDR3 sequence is CASSFLVGQGGTQYF. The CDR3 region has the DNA TGTGCCAGCAGTTTCCTTGTGGGTCAAGGAGGGACCCAGTACTTC. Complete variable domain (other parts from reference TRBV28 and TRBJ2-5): DVKVTQSSRYLVKRTGEKVFLECVQDMDHENMFWYRQDPGLGLRLIYFSYDVKMKEKGDIPEGYSVSREKKERFSLILESASTNQTSMYLCASSFLVGQGGTQYFGPGTRLLVL.